The 2 T cell receptor beta chains listed next were all sequenced from one sample in a study of T cell changes during pregnancy in multiple sclerosis (dated by TCRdb to the late 2010s). The method behind the library was the immunoSEQ multiplex PCR assay. Drawn from immuneACCESS, this table holds only the in-frame rearrangements with V and J called that TCRdb kept. Clones are partly lost; checked studies trace under half to an unresolved V gene and leave the rest unexplained. This sample gives some 96,000 clones in total; about 92% of them show up just once. The ten largest clones take up more than 1.5% of the sample. Sample: peripheral blood, taken after pregnancy. These receptors originate from a female donor with multiple sclerosis, enrolled in a pregnancy study.

The CDR3 region has the DNA TGTGCCACCAGCAGCAGGGTCTCCTACGAGCAGTACTTC. As protein: CATSSRVSYEQYF. The gene calls are TRBV15 and TRBJ2-7; D perhaps matches TRBD1 (5 bases). The CDR3 covers 13 residues. Germline V gene sequence: CDR1 LNHNV, CDR2 YYDKDF (reference sequence). V was clipped by 3 bases and J by 0 bases, with 6 bases between them.

The chain couples TRBV5-1 to TRBJ2-7; maybe TRBD1 (5 bases). Germline V CDR1 and CDR2: SGHRS, YFSETQ. With 4 bases removed from V and 2 bases from J, the gap between germline ends came to 13 bases. This CDR3 is 14 amino acids long. This CDR3 reads CASSPPDRTYEQYF. The CDR3 nucleotides read TGCGCCAGCAGCCCCCCCGACAGAACCTACGAGCAGTACTTC.